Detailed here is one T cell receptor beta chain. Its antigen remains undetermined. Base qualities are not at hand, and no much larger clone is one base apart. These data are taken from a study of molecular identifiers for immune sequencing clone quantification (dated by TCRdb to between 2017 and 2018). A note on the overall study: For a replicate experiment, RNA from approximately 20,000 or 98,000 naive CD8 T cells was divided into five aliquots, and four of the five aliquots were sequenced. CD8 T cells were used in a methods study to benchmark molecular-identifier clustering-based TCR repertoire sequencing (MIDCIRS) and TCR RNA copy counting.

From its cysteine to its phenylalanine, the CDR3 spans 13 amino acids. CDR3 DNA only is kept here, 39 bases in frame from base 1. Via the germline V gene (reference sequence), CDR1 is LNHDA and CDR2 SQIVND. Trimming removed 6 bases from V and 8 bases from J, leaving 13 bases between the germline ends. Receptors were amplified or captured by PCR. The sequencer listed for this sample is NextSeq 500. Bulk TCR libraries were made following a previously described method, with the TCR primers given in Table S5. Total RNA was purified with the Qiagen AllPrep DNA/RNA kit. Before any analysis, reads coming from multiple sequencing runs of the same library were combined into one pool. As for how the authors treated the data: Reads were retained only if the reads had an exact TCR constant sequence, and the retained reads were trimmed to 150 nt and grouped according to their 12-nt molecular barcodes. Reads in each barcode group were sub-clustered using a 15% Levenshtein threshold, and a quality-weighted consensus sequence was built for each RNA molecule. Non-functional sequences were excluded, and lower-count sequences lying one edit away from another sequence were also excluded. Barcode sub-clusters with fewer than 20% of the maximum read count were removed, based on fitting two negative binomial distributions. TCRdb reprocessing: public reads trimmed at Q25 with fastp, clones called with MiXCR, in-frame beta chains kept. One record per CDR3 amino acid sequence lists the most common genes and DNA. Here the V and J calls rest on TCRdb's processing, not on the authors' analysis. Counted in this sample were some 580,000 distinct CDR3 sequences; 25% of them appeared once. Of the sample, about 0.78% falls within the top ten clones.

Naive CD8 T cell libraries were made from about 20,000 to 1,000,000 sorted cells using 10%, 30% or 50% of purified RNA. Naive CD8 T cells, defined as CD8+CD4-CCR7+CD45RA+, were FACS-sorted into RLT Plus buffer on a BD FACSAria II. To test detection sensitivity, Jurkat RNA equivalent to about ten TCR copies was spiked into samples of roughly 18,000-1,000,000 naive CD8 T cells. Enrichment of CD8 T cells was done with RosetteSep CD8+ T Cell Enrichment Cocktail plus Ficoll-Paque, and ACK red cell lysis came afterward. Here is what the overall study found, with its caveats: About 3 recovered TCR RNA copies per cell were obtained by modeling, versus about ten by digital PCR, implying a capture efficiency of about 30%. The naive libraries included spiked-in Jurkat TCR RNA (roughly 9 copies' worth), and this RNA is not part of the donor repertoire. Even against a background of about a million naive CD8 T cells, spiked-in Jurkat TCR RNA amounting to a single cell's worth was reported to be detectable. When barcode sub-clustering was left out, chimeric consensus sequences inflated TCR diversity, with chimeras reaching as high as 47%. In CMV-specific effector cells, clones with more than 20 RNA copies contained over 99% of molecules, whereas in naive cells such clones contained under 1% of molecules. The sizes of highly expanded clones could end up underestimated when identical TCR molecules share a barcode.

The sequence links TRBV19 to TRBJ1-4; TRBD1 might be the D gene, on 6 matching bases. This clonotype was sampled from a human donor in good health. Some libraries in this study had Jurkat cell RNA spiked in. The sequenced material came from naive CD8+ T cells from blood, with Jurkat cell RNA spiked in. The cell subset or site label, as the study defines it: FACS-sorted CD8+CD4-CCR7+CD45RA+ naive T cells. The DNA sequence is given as TGTGCCAGTAGCCCAGGGGCGCGCGAAAAACTGTTTTTT. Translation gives CASSPGAREKLFF. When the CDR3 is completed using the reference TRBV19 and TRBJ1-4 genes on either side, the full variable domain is DGGITQSPKYLFRKEGQNVTLSCEQNLNHDAMYWYRQDPGQGLRLIYYSQIVNDFQKGDIAEGYSVSREKKESFPLTVTSAQKNPTAFYLCASSPGAREKLFFGSGTQLSVL.